This TCR beta chain was documented in a study of blood T cells in healthy people across ages. For the second PCR, which ran for 7 to 11 cycles, a sample-barcoded 5' primer and a J-beta primer mix were used. TCRdb re-called the 5' RACE reads through MiXCR, storing one row per CDR3 protein. This sample has fewer than 800,000 distinct CDR3 sequences, with around 49% found just once. As concerns this clonotype: Its antigen is not identified.

V gave up 0 bases and J gave up 3 bases; unmatched junction bases: 7. The CDR3 sequence is 16 residues long. Germline V CDR1 and CDR2: LGHNA, YSLEER. General study points: CMV status of donors was unknown, possibly confounding expanded clonotype changes. TCR beta diversity per million T cells fell roughly linearly with age.

Sequencing was carried out using blood. V is TRBV4-3 and J is TRBJ2-7; TRBD2 matches at 8 bases. This receptor was taken from a woman aged 60-75 years in good health. The CDR3 spells CASSQELGGTSYEQYF. DNA for the CDR3: TGCGCCAGCAGCCAAGAACTAGGCGGGACTAGCTACGAGCAGTACTTC.